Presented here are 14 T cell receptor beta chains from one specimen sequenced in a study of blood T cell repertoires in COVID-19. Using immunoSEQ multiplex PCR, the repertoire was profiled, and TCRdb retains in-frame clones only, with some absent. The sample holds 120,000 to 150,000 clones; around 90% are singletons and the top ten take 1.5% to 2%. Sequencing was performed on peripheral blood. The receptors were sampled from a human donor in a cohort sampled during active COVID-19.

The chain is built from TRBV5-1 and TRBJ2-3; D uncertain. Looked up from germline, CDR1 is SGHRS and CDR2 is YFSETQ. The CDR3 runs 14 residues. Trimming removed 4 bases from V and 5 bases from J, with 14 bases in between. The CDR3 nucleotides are TGCGCCAGCAGCGACGAACCCCCGGGAGATACGCAGTATTTT. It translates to CASSDEPPGDTQYF.

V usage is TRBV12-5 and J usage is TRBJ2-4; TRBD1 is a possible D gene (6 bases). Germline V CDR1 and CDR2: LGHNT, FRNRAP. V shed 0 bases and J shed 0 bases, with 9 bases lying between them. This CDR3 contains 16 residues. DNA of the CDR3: TGTGCTAGTGGTTTGGTAGGGGGTTTAGCCAAAAACATTCAGTACTTC. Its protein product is CASGLVGGLAKNIQYF. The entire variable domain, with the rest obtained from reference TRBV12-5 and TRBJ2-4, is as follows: DARVTQTPRHKVTEMGQEVTMRCQPILGHNTVFWYRQTMMQGLELLAYFRNRAPLDDSGMPKDRFSAEMPDATLATLKIQPSEPRDSAVYFCASGLVGGLAKNIQYFGAGTRLSVL.

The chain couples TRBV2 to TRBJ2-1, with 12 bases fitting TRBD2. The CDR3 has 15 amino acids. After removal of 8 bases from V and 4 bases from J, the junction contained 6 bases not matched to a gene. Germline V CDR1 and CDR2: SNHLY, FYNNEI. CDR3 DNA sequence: TGTGCCAGCCAACGGACTAGCGGGGAGTACAATGAGCAGTTCTTC. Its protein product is CASQRTSGEYNEQFF.

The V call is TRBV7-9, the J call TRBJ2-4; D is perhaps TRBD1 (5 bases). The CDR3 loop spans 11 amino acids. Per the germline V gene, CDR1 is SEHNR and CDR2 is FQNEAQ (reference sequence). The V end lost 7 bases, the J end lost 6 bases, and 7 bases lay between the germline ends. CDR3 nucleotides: TGTGCCAGCACCCAGGGAAACATTCAGTACTTC. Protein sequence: CASTQGNIQYF.

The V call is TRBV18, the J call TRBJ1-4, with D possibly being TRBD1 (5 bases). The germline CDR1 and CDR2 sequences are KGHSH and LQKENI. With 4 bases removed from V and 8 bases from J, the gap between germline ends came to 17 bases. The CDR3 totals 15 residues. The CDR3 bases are TGTGCCAGCTCACAACCGGGGGGTCCGGAGGAAAAACTGTTTTTT. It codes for CASSQPGGPEEKLFF.

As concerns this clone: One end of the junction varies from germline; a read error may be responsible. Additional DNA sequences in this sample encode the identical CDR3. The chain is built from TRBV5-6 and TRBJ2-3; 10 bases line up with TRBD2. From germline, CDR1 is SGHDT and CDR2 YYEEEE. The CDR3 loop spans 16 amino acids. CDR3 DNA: TGTGCCAGTAGCTTGGAGGTAGCGGGGGGTAGTGATACGCAGTATTTT. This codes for CASSLEVAGGSDTQYF.

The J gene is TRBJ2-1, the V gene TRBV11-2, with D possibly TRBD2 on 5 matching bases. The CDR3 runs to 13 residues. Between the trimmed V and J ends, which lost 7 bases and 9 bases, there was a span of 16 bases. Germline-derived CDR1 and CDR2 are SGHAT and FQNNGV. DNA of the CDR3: TGTGCCAGCAACTCACGGGGAGAGGGTGAGCAGTTCTTC. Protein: CASNSRGEGEQFF.

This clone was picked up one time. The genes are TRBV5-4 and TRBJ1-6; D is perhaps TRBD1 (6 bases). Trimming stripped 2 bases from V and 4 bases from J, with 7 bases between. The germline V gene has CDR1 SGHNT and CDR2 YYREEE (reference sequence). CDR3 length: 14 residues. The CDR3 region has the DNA TGTGCCAGCAGCTTAGGACAGTATAATTCACCCCTCCACTTT. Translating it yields CASSLGQYNSPLHF.

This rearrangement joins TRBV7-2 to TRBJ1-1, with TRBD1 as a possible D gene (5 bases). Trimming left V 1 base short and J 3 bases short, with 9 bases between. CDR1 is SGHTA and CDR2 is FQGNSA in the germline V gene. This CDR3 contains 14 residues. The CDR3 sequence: CASSLVGGDTEAFF. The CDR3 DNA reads TGTGCCAGCAGCTTAGTCGGGGGGGACACTGAAGCTTTCTTT.

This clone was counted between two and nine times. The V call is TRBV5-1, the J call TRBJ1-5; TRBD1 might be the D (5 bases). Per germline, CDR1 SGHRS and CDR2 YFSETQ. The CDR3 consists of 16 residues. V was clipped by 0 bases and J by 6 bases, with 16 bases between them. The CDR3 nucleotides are TGCGCCAGCAGCTTGGCCGTCAGGGCCCGGACTCAGCCCCAGCATTTT. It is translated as CASSLAVRARTQPQHF.

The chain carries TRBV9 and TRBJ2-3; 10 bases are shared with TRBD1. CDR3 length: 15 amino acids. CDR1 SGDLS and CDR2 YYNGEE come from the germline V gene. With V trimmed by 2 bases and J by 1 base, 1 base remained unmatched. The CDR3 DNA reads TGTGCCAGCAGCGTCGACAGGGGGCGCACAGATACGCAGTATTTT. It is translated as CASSVDRGRTDTQYF.

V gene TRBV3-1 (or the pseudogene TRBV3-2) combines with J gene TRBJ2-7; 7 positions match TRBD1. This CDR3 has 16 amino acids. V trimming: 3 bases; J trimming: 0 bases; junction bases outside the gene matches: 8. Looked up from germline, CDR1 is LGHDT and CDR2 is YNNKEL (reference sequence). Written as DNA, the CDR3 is TGTGCCAGCAGCCAGCCACCGGGACAGCTCTCCTACGAGCAGTACTTC. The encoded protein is CASSQPPGQLSYEQYF.

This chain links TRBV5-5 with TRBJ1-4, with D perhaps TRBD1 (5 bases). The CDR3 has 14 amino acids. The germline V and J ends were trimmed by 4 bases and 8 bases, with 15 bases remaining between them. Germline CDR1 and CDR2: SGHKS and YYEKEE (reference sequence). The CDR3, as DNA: TGTGCCAGCAGCCTAGGGGATCGTGGAGAAAAACTGTTTTTT. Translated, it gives CASSLGDRGEKLFF.

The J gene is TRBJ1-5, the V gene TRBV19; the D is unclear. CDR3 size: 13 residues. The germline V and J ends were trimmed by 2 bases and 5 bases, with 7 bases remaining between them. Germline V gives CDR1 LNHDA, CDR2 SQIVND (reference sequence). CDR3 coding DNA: TGTGCCAGTAGTATAATCGGGGATCAGCCCCAGCATTTT. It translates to CASSIIGDQPQHF.